This T cell receptor (beta chain) was captured in a study of T cells in tumors after PD-1 blockade. Turning to the study itself: A subset received ongoing vismodegib 150 mg daily alongside anti-PD-1 therapy.

The assay was immunoSEQ multiplex PCR, and TCRdb's table has in-frame clones only and misses some. The top ten clones hold roughly 27% of a sample with roughly 19,000 clones, approximately 84% of them seen once. Germline V CDR1 and CDR2: SGHRS, YFSETQ. The CDR3 is 12 amino acids. Between the trimmed V and J ends, which lost 4 bases and 4 bases, there was a span of 7 bases. The material sequenced was PBMCs, taken after anti-PD-1 therapy. V gene TRBV5-1 combines with J gene TRBJ2-3; the D is unclear. The clonotype comes from a human donor with advanced basal cell or squamous cell carcinoma (not recorded which). CDR3 bases: TGCGCCAGCAGCGGGAATTCAGATACGCAGTATTTT. Translating gives CASSGNSDTQYF.